The rows below give T cell receptor beta chains drawn from one sample of a study of shared clonotypes between healthy human individuals. Using immunoSEQ multiplex PCR, the repertoire was profiled, and TCRdb retains in-frame clones only, with some absent. In the table there are around 1.9 million clones, 93% of which are singletons. Input material: naive CD8+ T cells from PBMCs. These receptor sequences come from a young man in good health. Some clones in this sample may be carry-over from other donors' samples. The CDR3 runs from the conserved cysteine through the conserved F or W. Fields, in order: J gene, clone size, D gene, V gene, CDR3 protein, CDR3 DNA. D genes are given only for firm matches. Rows may omit the clone size; those that give it use once, few, many or a size class.

TRBJ1-5	-	-	TRBV7-9	CASSLGGHFQPQHF	TGTGCCAGCAGCTTAGGGGGGCACTTCCAGCCCCAGCATTTT
TRBJ2-5	-	TRBD1	TRBV11-2	CASSLARTGGGETQYF	TGTGCCAGCAGCTTAGCTCGGACAGGGGGCGGAGAGACCCAGTACTTC
TRBJ2-1	-	TRBD2	TRBV9	CASSEISGTYNEQFF	TGTGCCAGCAGCGAAATTAGCGGGACCTACAATGAGCAGTTCTTC
TRBJ1-5	-	-	TRBV5-6	CASSLSYRAYQPQHF	TGTGCCAGCAGCTTATCATACAGGGCTTATCAGCCCCAGCATTTT
TRBJ1-5	-	-	TRBV15	CATSSRDVPQHF	TGTGCCACCAGCAGCCGGGATGTGCCCCAGCATTTT
TRBJ2-7	-	-	TRBV19	CASQDSSTYEQYF	TGTGCCAGTCAGGATTCTAGCACATACGAGCAGTACTTC
TRBJ2-1	-	TRBD2	TRBV11-2	CASSSKRESSNNEQFF	TGTGCCAGCAGCTCGAAGCGGGAGAGCTCAAACAATGAGCAGTTCTTC
TRBJ2-7	-	-	TRBV21-1	CASNQGQSSYEQYF	TGTGCCAGCAACCAGGGACAGAGCTCCTACGAGCAGTACTTC
TRBJ2-7	-	-	TRBV19	CASSIDSRKNEQYF	TGTGCCAGTAGTATTGACTCCAGGAAAAACGAGCAGTACTTC
TRBJ2-2	once	-	TRBV7-9	CASSLGGLRTGELFF	TGTGCCAGCAGCTTAGGAGGGTTGAGGACCGGGGAGCTGTTTTTT
TRBJ2-1	-	TRBD2	TRBV7-9	CASSAGTSGYNEQFF	TGTGCCAGCAGTGCCGGGACTAGCGGGTACAATGAGCAGTTCTTC
TRBJ2-1	-	-	TRBV2	CASSDYRVYNEQFF	TGTGCCAGCAGTGACTACAGGGTCTACAATGAGCAGTTCTTC
TRBJ1-1	-	-	TRBV27	CASSLGGNTEAFF	TGTGCCAGCAGTTTGGGCGGGAACACTGAAGCTTTCTTT
TRBJ2-7	-	-	TRBV5-6	CASSLVGNPYEQYF	TGTGCCAGCAGCTTGGTGGGGAACCCCTACGAGCAGTACTTC
TRBJ1-2	-	-	TRBV15	CATSRARTATYGYTF	TGTGCCACCAGCAGAGCTCGGACAGCTACCTATGGCTACACCTTC
TRBJ2-3	-	TRBD2	TRBV5-1	CASSPRTSGRYTDTQYF	TGCGCCAGCAGCCCCCGGACTAGCGGGAGGTATACAGATACGCAGTATTTT
TRBJ2-7	-	TRBD1	TRBV7-2	CASSSRDRGLPYEQYF	TGTGCCAGCAGCTCACGGGACAGGGGGTTACCCTACGAGCAGTACTTC
TRBJ1-5	-	-	TRBV2	CASSGSGHIQPQHF	TGTGCCAGCAGTGGGTCAGGTCATATTCAGCCCCAGCATTTT
TRBJ1-1	-	-	TRBV28	CASRPHMNTEAFF	TGTGCCAGCAGACCCCACATGAACACTGAAGCTTTCTTT
TRBJ1-5	-	-	TRBV28	CASTDGSSNQPQHF	TGTGCCAGCACCGACGGGTCCTCCAATCAGCCCCAGCATTTT